These 27 T cell receptor beta chains share one sample of origin, sequenced in a study of cytomegalovirus exposure and HLA in healthy donors (dated by TCRdb to 2016 to 2017). The method was the immunoSEQ multiplex PCR assay. A mixture of 60 forward primers for TCR Vbeta segments and 13 reverse primers for TCR Jbeta segments was used in the multiplex PCR. The table comes from immuneACCESS by way of TCRdb, which keeps in-frame sequences with V and J called. Part of the clones is missing from these tables; in studies checked, under half for an unresolved V gene and the rest for unknown reasons. The sample table records over 130,000 clones; about 64% of these occur just once. The biggest ten clones account for roughly 6.4% of the sample. Sequenced input: PBMCs. The receptors derive from a woman aged 55-70 years in good health and CMV-seropositive.

This clone was seen a handful of times. The chain has TRBV4-1 and TRBJ1-5, with 8 bases identical to TRBD1. The CDR3 has 17 residues. V lost 1 base, J lost 5 bases, and 10 bases stayed unmatched. Germline V gene lookup returns CDR1 MGHRA and CDR2 YSYEKL. The CDR3 spells CASSQVTQGVFYQPQHF. CDR3 in DNA: TGCGCCAGCAGCCAAGTGACACAGGGGGTGTTCTATCAGCCCCAGCATTTT.

The V gene is TRBV19, the J gene TRBJ2-1, with a tentative D call TRBD1 (5 bases). This CDR3 is 13 amino acids long. Germline-derived CDR1 and CDR2 are LNHDA and SQIVND (reference sequence). Trimming cost V 3 bases and J 7 bases, with 10 bases left between them. CDR3 DNA: TGTGCCAGTAGTATGAGGCAGGGTAATGAGCAGTTCTTC. It is translated as CASSMRQGNEQFF.

This clone was picked up a small number of times. J is TRBJ2-1 and V is TRBV27, with D possibly TRBD1 on 8 matching bases. V was shortened by 5 bases and J by 8 bases, with 16 bases between the two germline ends. In germline, CDR1 is MNHEY, CDR2 SMNVEV (reference sequence). CDR3 size: 14 residues. The CDR3 bases are TGTGCCAGCAGTCGCAGGACAGGGAGGGATGAGCAGTTCTTC. Its translation: CASSRRTGRDEQFF.

J is TRBJ2-7 and V is TRBV7-2, with D possibly TRBD1 on 6 matching bases. CDR3 length: 18 residues. The germline V gene encodes CDR1 SGHTA and CDR2 FQGNSA. Trimming removed 5 bases from V and 1 base from J, with 24 bases in between. The chain's CDR3 is CASSPQGLRGSRSYEQYF. In DNA, the CDR3 is TGTGCCAGCAGCCCCCAAGGCCTAAGGGGGAGTAGGTCCTACGAGCAGTACTTC.

The V gene is TRBV5-6, the J gene TRBJ1-5; D perhaps matches TRBD1 (5 bases). V lost 4 bases, J lost 1 base, and 12 bases lay in between. CDR1 is SGHDT and CDR2 is YYEEEE in the germline V gene. CDR3 length: 15 amino acids. For the CDR3, the DNA is TGTGCCAGCAGCCGGGCGCAGGGCAGCAATCAGCCCCAGCATTTT. This encodes CASSRAQGSNQPQHF.

The V gene is TRBV28, the J gene TRBJ2-7; D is uncertain. This CDR3 is 16 amino acids long. V was trimmed by 4 bases and J by 0 bases, leaving 16 bases between them. Germline lookup yields CDR1 MDHEN and CDR2 SYDVKM. The CDR3 coding sequence is TGTGCCAGCAGTTCAATAGGAGAATCCCCCTCCTACGAGCAGTACTTC. Translating gives CASSSIGESPSYEQYF. Based on the CDR3 plus reference TRBV28 and TRBJ2-7, the full variable domain is DVKVTQSSRYLVKRTGEKVFLECVQDMDHENMFWYRQDPGLGLRLIYFSYDVKMKEKGDIPEGYSVSREKKERFSLILESASTNQTSMYLCASSSIGESPSYEQYFGPGTRLTVT.

The rearrangement uses TRBV4-2 and TRBJ2-3; 7 bases are shared with TRBD2. CDR3 length equals 16 residues. The junction had 6 bases not matched to a gene; V was cut back by 1 base and J by 2 bases. Per the germline V gene, CDR1 is LGHNA and CDR2 is YNFKEQ. The CDR3 is CASSQADGRPTDTQYF. The DNA of the CDR3 is TGTGCCAGCAGCCAAGCTGACGGGAGGCCCACAGATACGCAGTATTTT.

The chain combines TRBV19 with TRBJ2-7, with a tentative D call TRBD2 (5 bases). Germline assignment: CDR1 LNHDA and CDR2 SQIVND (reference sequence). This CDR3 has 14 amino acids. V dropped 3 bases and J dropped 6 bases, with 15 bases sitting between them. Here the CDR3 DNA reads TGTGCCAGTAGTATGGACGGGAATGGGTTCGAGCAGTACTTC. This encodes CASSMDGNGFEQYF.

As concerns this clone: The junction departs from the called germline gene at one end, perhaps through a read error. The rearrangement links TRBV7-9 to TRBJ2-7; 7 nucleotides align to TRBD1. CDR3 size: 13 residues. From germline, CDR1 is SEHNR and CDR2 FQNEAQ (reference sequence). The CDR3 sequence: CSSSFQQGNEQYF. CDR3 in DNA: TGTTCCAGCAGCTTTCAACAGGGGAACGAGCAGTACTTC.

This rearrangement joins TRBV4-2 to TRBJ1-2; a weak D match, TRBD1 (5 bases). CDR1 is LGHNA, CDR2 YNFKEQ, per germline. CDR3 length: 13 amino acids. Trimming removed 0 bases at V and 8 bases at J, with 10 bases between. The CDR3 sequence: CASSQEGGRGYTF. DNA of the CDR3: TGTGCCAGCAGCCAAGAGGGGGGGAGAGGCTACACCTTC.

The rearrangement joins TRBV7-3 to TRBJ2-7; 11 bases map to TRBD2. This CDR3 is built from 15 residues. Trimming removed 5 bases from V and 6 bases from J; junction bases left unmatched: 9. CDR1 is SGHTA and CDR2 is FQGTGA in the germline V gene. CDR3 nucleotides: TGTGCCAGCAGCCCGCAACTAGCGGGAGTCACCGAGCAGTACTTC. Its translation: CASSPQLAGVTEQYF.

V usage is TRBV7-9 and J usage is TRBJ2-3, with TRBD2 matching over 8 bases. The CDR3 is made up of 16 amino acids. V lost 1 base, J lost 0 bases, and 3 bases stayed unmatched. CDR1 and CDR2 from the germline V gene are SEHNR and FQNEAQ (reference sequence). The CDR3 loop reads CASSLGSGSSTDTQYF. The CDR3 coding sequence is TGTGCCAGCAGCTTAGGAAGCGGGAGTAGCACAGATACGCAGTATTTT.

The chain couples TRBV2 to TRBJ2-7; 9 nucleotides agree with TRBD1. V dropped 5 bases and J dropped 6; count of bases not matched to a gene: 11. This CDR3 has 15 residues. Germline loops: CDR1 SNHLY, CDR2 FYNNEI. CDR3 sequence: CASSTAGQGMSEQYF. The CDR3 DNA is TGTGCCAGCAGTACCGCAGGACAGGGGATGAGCGAGCAGTACTTC. Combining the CDR3 with reference TRBV2 and TRBJ2-7 gives the whole variable domain EPEVTQTPSHQVTQMGQEVILRCVPISNHLYFYWYRQILGQKVEFLVSFYNNEISEKSEIFDDQFSVERPDGSNFTLKIRSTKLEDSAMYFCASSTAGQGMSEQYFGPGTRLTVT.

The genes are TRBV5-1 and TRBJ1-4; 11 positions agree with TRBD1. The CDR3 has 17 amino acids. The germline V gene has CDR1 SGHRS and CDR2 YFSETQ. After removal of 3 bases from V and 1 base from J, the junction contained 5 bases not matched to a gene. The CDR3 bases are TGCGCCAGCAGCTATGGACAGGGGGCGGGAACTAATGAAAAACTGTTTTTT. Encoded protein: CASSYGQGAGTNEKLFF.

The chain uses TRBV19 and TRBJ1-1, with D unclear. Germline CDR1 LNHDA, CDR2 SQIVND (reference sequence). The germline V and J ends were trimmed by 2 bases and 0 bases, with 7 bases remaining between them. The CDR3 spans 14 residues. Here the CDR3 reads CASSISQLNTEAFF. DNA for the CDR3: TGTGCCAGTAGTATATCACAGCTGAACACTGAAGCTTTCTTT.

A few counts support this clone. The chain combines TRBV15 with TRBJ2-7, with 9 bases lining up with TRBD2. This CDR3 comprises 14 residues. V lost 1 base, J lost 3 bases, and 1 base stayed unmatched. CDR1 and CDR2 (germline): LNHNV, YYDKDF (reference sequence). The CDR3 bases are TGTGCCACCAGCAGAGTAGCGGGGGTCTACGAGCAGTACTTC. This gives the protein CATSRVAGVYEQYF.

The sample holds a few counts of this clone. J is TRBJ2-7 and V is TRBV2, with D tentatively TRBD1 (6 bases). The CDR3 extends over 12 amino acids. Germline values: CDR1 SNHLY, CDR2 FYNNEI. The V gene lost 5 bases and the J gene lost 7 bases, with 12 bases spanning the gap. The CDR3, as DNA: TGTGCCAGCAGTTCACAGGGATGGGAGCAGTACTTC. This gives the protein CASSSQGWEQYF.

The V and J genes are TRBV9 and TRBJ2-5; 7 nucleotides align to TRBD1. V was pared by 0 bases and J by 4 bases, with 6 bases of the junction left unmatched. This CDR3 contains 15 residues. Germline V gene sequence: CDR1 SGDLS, CDR2 YYNGEE. The CDR3 DNA sequence: TGTGCCAGCAGCGTAGGGGCAGGGGGAACAGAGACCCAGTACTTC. Translated, it gives CASSVGAGGTETQYF.

In its sample, this clone was seen a few times. The chain carries TRBV19 and TRBJ2-5; tentatively, D is TRBD1 (6 bases). Germline V CDR1 and CDR2: LNHDA, SQIVND (reference sequence). The length of the CDR3 is 13 residues. With 5 bases removed from V and 3 bases from J, the gap between germline ends came to 10 bases. The DNA for the CDR3 is TGTGCCAGTAGTTTAAGACAGGAAGAGACCCAGTACTTC. Protein product: CASSLRQEETQYF.

The chain joins TRBV2 to TRBJ2-2; TRBD2 agrees at 14 bases. Germline V CDR1 and CDR2: SNHLY, FYNNEI. The CDR3 covers 14 residues. The ends lost 6 bases at V and 6 bases at J; junction bases unmatched: 0. The CDR3: CASRGLAGAGELFF. The CDR3 nucleotides are TGTGCCAGCAGGGGACTAGCGGGAGCCGGGGAGCTGTTTTTT. Variable domain in full (rest from reference TRBV2 and TRBJ2-2): EPEVTQTPSHQVTQMGQEVILRCVPISNHLYFYWYRQILGQKVEFLVSFYNNEISEKSEIFDDQFSVERPDGSNFTLKIRSTKLEDSAMYFCASRGLAGAGELFFGEGSRLTVL.

The gene calls are TRBV9 and TRBJ2-2; TRBD2 might be the D (6 bases). This CDR3 has 16 residues. Trimming cost V 0 bases and J 5 bases, with 14 bases left between them. CDR1 SGDLS and CDR2 YYNGEE come from the germline V gene. The DNA for the CDR3 is TGTGCCAGCAGCGTAGTTCGGGACTTAACTACCGGGGAGCTGTTTTTT. Protein sequence: CASSVVRDLTTGELFF.

V usage is TRBV4-1 and J usage is TRBJ2-7, with a possible D match to TRBD1 (6 bases). This CDR3 has 15 amino acids. CDR1 and CDR2 from the germline V gene are MGHRA and YSYEKL. The V gene lost 0 bases and the J gene lost 1 base, with 10 bases spanning the gap. CDR3 coding DNA: TGCGCCAGCAGCCAAGATCAGGGGTGGTCCTACGAGCAGTACTTC. It encodes CASSQDQGWSYEQYF.

CDR3 residues: CASSLIGRAYSGNTIYF. The DNA for the CDR3 is TGTGCCAGCTCCTTAATCGGGAGGGCCTACTCTGGAAACACCATATATTTT. The chain carries TRBV28 and TRBJ1-3, with unresolved D. The V and J ends lost 8 bases and 0 bases respectively, with 20 bases between them. The CDR3 is 17 amino acids. The germline gives CDR1 MDHEN, CDR2 SYDVKM.

The genes are TRBV25-1 and TRBJ2-2; TRBD2 agrees at 7 bases. The J segment lost 3 bases and the V segment lost 3 bases, leaving 7 bases of the junction unmatched. The CDR3 spans 16 residues. CDR1 and CDR2 (germline): MGHDK, SYGVNS. The CDR3 here is CASSDGGLGYTGELFF. CDR3 nucleotides: TGTGCCAGCAGTGATGGCGGACTAGGATACACCGGGGAGCTGTTTTTT.

This clone was found a few times. The chain employs TRBV27 and TRBJ2-1; 15 bases align to TRBD2. The V gene's germline CDR1 is MNHEY and CDR2 SMNVEV (reference sequence). The trim removed 6 bases at V and 0 bases at J, leaving 3 bases unmatched. The CDR3 consists of 17 residues. The CDR3 here is CASRGTSGRSSYNEQFF. The CDR3 coding sequence is TGTGCCAGCAGGGGGACTAGCGGGAGGAGCTCCTACAATGAGCAGTTCTTC.

This chain connects TRBV18 to TRBJ1-4; 7 positions agree with TRBD1. The CDR3 is made up of 15 amino acids. CDR1 is KGHSH, CDR2 LQKENI, per germline. V lost 2 bases, J lost 8 bases, and 8 bases stayed unmatched. The CDR3: CASSPARDSREKLFF. In DNA, the CDR3 is TGTGCCAGCTCACCAGCGAGGGACAGTCGGGAAAAACTGTTTTTT.

This chain joins TRBV5-1 and TRBJ1-3; tentatively, D is TRBD1 (6 bases). This CDR3 is built from 16 residues. Trimming left V 0 bases short and J 0 bases short, with 10 bases between. Per the germline V gene, CDR1 is SGHRS and CDR2 is YFSETQ. The CDR3 spells CASSLGTVSSGNTIYF. The DNA for the CDR3 is TGCGCCAGCAGCTTGGGGACAGTGAGCTCTGGAAACACCATATATTTT.